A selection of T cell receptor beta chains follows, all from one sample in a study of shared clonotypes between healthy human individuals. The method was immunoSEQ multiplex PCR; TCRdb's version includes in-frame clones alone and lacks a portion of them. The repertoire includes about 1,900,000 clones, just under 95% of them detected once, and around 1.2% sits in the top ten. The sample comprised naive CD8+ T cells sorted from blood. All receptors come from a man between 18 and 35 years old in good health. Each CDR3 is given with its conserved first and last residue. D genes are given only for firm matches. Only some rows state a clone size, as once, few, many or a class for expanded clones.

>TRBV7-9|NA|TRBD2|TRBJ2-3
CASSSTSGGLTDTQYF
TGTGCCAGCAGTTCGACTAGCGGGGGGCTCACAGATACGCAGTATTTT
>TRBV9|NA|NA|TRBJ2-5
CASSVEEGFQETQYF
TGTGCCAGCAGCGTAGAGGAGGGTTTCCAAGAGACCCAGTACTTC
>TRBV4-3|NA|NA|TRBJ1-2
CASSQDSGADYGYTF
TGCGCCAGCAGCCAAGATTCAGGGGCCGATTATGGCTACACCTTC
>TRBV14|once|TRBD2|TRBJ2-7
CASSPGTSGSYEQYF
TGTGCCAGCAGCCCGGGGACTAGCGGGAGCTACGAGCAGTACTTC
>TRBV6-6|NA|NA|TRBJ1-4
CASSSKMGEMDEKLFF
TGTGCCAGCAGTTCGAAGATGGGGGAAATGGATGAAAAACTGTTTTTT
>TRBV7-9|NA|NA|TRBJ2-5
CASSLSGQSQETQYF
TGTGCCAGCAGCTTATCCGGACAGAGCCAAGAGACCCAGTACTTC
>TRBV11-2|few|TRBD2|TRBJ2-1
CASSLWAGGPYYNEQFF
TGTGCCAGCAGCTTATGGGCGGGAGGCCCCTACTACAATGAGCAGTTCTTC
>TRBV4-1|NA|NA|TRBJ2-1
CASSQETLDSDSYNEQFF
TGCGCCAGCAGCCAAGAAACATTGGACAGCGACTCCTACAATGAGCAGTTCTTC
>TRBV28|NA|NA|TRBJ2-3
CASSLSPEGTDTQYF
TGTGCCAGCAGTTTATCCCCCGAAGGCACAGATACGCAGTATTTT
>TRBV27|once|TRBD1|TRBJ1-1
CASSDQGAVTEAFF
TGTGCCAGCAGCGACCAGGGGGCCGTCACTGAAGCTTTCTTT
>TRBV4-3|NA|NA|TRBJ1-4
CASSLIRTAEKLFF
TGCGCCAGCAGCCTCATAAGGACAGCTGAAAAACTGTTTTTT
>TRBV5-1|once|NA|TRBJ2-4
CASSLDQGNIQYF
TGCGCCAGCAGCTTGGACCAGGGGAACATTCAGTACTTC
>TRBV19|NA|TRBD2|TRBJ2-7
CASSFSGSGDYEQYF
TGTGCCAGTAGTTTCAGCGGGAGTGGGGACTACGAGCAGTACTTC
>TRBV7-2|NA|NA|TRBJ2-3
CASSSVGKGITQYF
TGTGCCAGCAGCTCAGTGGGGAAGGGAATTACGCAGTATTTT
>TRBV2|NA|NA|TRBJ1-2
CASSPSNYGYTF
TGTGCCAGCAGTCCATCGAACTATGGCTACACCTTC
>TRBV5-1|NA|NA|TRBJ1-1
CASSLGTYDEAFF
TGCGCCAGCAGCTTGGGTACATATGATGAAGCTTTCTTT
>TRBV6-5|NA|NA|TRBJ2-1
CAAFPEGGPDEQFF
TGTGCCGCATTCCCGGAGGGGGGGCCGGATGAGCAGTTCTTC
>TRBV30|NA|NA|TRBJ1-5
CAWSVQQRENQPQHF
TGTGCCTGGAGTGTACAACAGAGAGAGAATCAGCCCCAGCATTTT
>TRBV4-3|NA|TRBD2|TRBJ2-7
CASSQGRAGTSYEQYF
TGCGCCAGCAGCCAAGGAAGAGCGGGAACATCCTACGAGCAGTACTTC
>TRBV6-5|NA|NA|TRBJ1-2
CASSYDSYGYTF
TGTGCCAGCAGTTATGACAGCTATGGCTACACCTTC
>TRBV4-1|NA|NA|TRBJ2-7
CASSQRPGWDEQYF
TGCGCCAGCAGCCAAAGACCAGGATGGGACGAGCAGTACTTC
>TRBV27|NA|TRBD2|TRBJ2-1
CASSPSGSLYEQFF
TGTGCCAGCAGTCCTAGCGGGAGTCTTTATGAGCAGTTCTTC
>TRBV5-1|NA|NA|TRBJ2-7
CASSPRFGEGRYEQYF
TGCGCCAGCAGCCCCCGTTTCGGGGAAGGTAGATACGAGCAGTACTTC
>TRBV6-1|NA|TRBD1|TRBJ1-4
CASSVRDRVAEKLFF
TGTGCCAGCAGTGTCCGGGACAGGGTTGCTGAAAAACTGTTTTTT
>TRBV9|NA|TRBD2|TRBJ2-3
CASSLTASGDTDTQYF
TGTGCCAGCAGCCTAACGGCGAGCGGGGACACAGATACGCAGTATTTT
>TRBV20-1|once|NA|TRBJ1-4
CSARDLRDTGF
TGCAGTGCTAGAGATCTCCGGGACACAGGGTTT
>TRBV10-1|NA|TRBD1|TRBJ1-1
CASSEWTGKVTEAFF
TGCGCCAGCAGTGAATGGACAGGGAAAGTTACTGAAGCTTTCTTT
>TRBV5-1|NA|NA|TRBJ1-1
CASSYERTEAFF
TGCGCCAGCAGCTATGAGAGGACTGAAGCTTTCTTT
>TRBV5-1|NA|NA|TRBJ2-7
CASSYRGATYEQYF
TGCGCCAGCAGTTATAGGGGGGCGACTTACGAGCAGTACTTC
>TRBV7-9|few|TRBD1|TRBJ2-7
CASSPGQGNEQYF
TGTGCCAGCAGCCCAGGACAGGGGAACGAGCAGTACTTC
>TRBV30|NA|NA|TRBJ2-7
CAWSPTAYEQYF
TGTGCCTGGAGCCCGACTGCCTACGAGCAGTACTTC
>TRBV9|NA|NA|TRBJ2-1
CASSVDGSYNEQFF
TGTGCCAGCAGCGTAGATGGGTCTTACAATGAGCAGTTCTTC
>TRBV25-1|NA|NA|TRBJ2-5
CASSEGAGGETQYF
TGTGCCAGCAGTGAAGGGGCAGGTGGGGAGACCCAGTACTTC
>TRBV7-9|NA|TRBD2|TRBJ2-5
CASSSLAGAPGETQYF
TGTGCCAGCAGCTCTTTAGCGGGAGCTCCCGGGGAGACCCAGTACTTC
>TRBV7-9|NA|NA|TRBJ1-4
CASSPPGDEKLFF
TGTGCCAGCAGCCCACCCGGAGACGAAAAACTGTTTTTT
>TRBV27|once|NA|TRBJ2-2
CASRGVTNTGELFF
TGTGCCAGCAGAGGAGTCACGAACACCGGGGAGCTGTTTTTT